This T cell receptor (beta chain) originates from a study of long-term antiretroviral therapy in people with HIV. Sequencing relied on immunoSEQ assay v3.0, run at survey level. Profiled with immunoSEQ multiplex PCR; TCRdb holds only in-frame clones, not every one. In the table there are fewer than 45,000 clones, approximately 83% of which are singletons. From germline, CDR1 is MNHNS and CDR2 SASEGT. The ends were cut back, 2 bases at V and 3 bases at J, with 13 bases in the middle. The CDR3 sequence is 15 residues long. The sample in question was unsorted PBMCs, obtained 2.2 years after starting antiretroviral therapy. This chain uses TRBV6-1 with TRBJ1-2, with D possibly being TRBD1 (6 bases). This receptor was taken from a man aged 18 to 29 with HIV. CDR3 sequence: CASSESQGWYYGYTF. In DNA, the CDR3 is TGTGCCAGCAGTGAAAGTCAGGGGTGGTACTATGGCTACACCTTC.